Each of the 23 T cell receptor beta chains below was sequenced from the same sample in a study of blood T cells in healthy people across ages. Combining a sample-barcoded 5' primer with a J-beta primer mix, a second PCR ran for roughly 7 to 11 cycles. MiXCR, applied by TCRdb to the 5' RACE reads, yields one record per CDR3 protein. The sample consists of hundreds of thousands of distinct CDR3 sequences, about 24% of them appearing once. Input material: blood. The receptors were gathered from a man between 65 and 85 years old in good health.

A note on this clonotype: Its ends do not fully match the called genes, so a read error is possible. This sequence joins TRBV24-1 and TRBJ2-7, with D unclear. The germline CDR1 and CDR2 sequences are KGHDR and SFDVKD. The CDR3 has 11 amino acids. The CDR3 sequence is CDTSDFREQYF. The CDR3 DNA reads TGTGACACCAGTGATTTCCGGGAGCAGTACTTC.

The CDR3 coding sequence is TGCAGTGCTCACGACGGATTCTATGGCTACACCTTC. The encoded protein is CSAHDGFYGYTF. The chain is built from TRBV20-1 and TRBJ1-2; D is unclear. The CDR3 is 12 amino acids. V was shortened by 5 bases and J by 4 bases, with 11 bases between the two germline ends. Per germline, CDR1 DFQATT and CDR2 SNEGSKA (reference sequence).

The rearrangement joins TRBV7-9 to TRBJ1-1; D perhaps matches TRBD1 (5 bases). CDR3 size: 16 residues. The germline V gene encodes CDR1 SEHNR and CDR2 FQNEAQ (reference sequence). With 5 bases removed from V and 5 bases from J, the gap between germline ends came to 21 bases. This chain's CDR3 is CASSEGFWGLNTEAFF. In DNA, the CDR3 is TGTGCCAGCAGCGAAGGGTTTTGGGGGTTAAATACTGAAGCTTTCTTT.

This rearrangement joins TRBV10-3 to TRBJ2-1; 9 bases align to TRBD2. With the DNA end fitting TRBJ2-5 better, the J assignment may be wrong. The germline V gene encodes CDR1 ENHRY and CDR2 SYGVKD. CDR3 size: 13 residues. The CDR3 coding sequence is TGTGCGGTAGCGGGGGTTAGCCAAGAGACCCAGTACTTC. This translates into CAVAGVSQETQYF.

This clonotype was observed at least ten times. The chain carries TRBV12-3 or TRBV12-4 and TRBJ2-5, with D tentatively TRBD2 (5 bases). Trimming removed 5 bases from V and 5 bases from J, with 15 bases in between. The CDR3 runs 14 residues. CDR3: CASSRREGWETQYF. The DNA of the CDR3 is TGTGCCAGCAGTAGGCGAGAGGGATGGGAGACCCAGTACTTC.

The chain employs TRBV2 and TRBJ1-1; D not certain. CDR3 length equals 13 residues. Germline V lookup: CDR1 SNHLY, CDR2 FYNNEI. Trimming took off 7 bases at V and 5 bases at J, with 14 bases between the two ends. CDR3 sequence reads: CASNPDLGTEAFF. DNA for the CDR3: TGTGCCAGCAACCCCGACTTGGGGACTGAAGCTTTCTTT.

The rearrangement uses TRBV10-1 and TRBJ2-1, with D uncertain. The germline CDR1 and CDR2 sequences are WNHNN and SYGVQD (reference sequence). This CDR3 has 15 residues. V was clipped by 3 bases and J by 7 bases, with 16 bases between them. The CDR3 region is CASSESTEPRNEQFF. CDR3 nucleotides: TGCGCCAGCAGTGAATCAACCGAGCCTAGGAATGAGCAGTTCTTC.

A note on this clonotype: A read error may account for a junction end that differs from germline. The V and J genes are TRBV18 and TRBJ1-1; TRBD1 agrees at 8 bases. The CDR3 has 15 residues. Germline lookup yields CDR1 KGHSH and CDR2 LQKENI. The CDR3: CAGSDRTGSNTEASF. The CDR3 nucleotides are TGTGCCGGCTCAGATCGGACAGGGTCGAACACTGAAGCTTCCTTT.

The rearrangement links TRBV30 to TRBJ2-4; 9 positions match TRBD1. V lost 3 bases and J lost 6; bases outside the gene matches: 9. Germline V CDR1 and CDR2: GTSNPN, SVGIG (reference sequence). CDR3 length equals 15 residues. This chain's CDR3 is CAWRTGTGKANIQYF. The CDR3 DNA is TGTGCCTGGAGAACAGGGACAGGGAAAGCAAACATTCAGTACTTC.

The V call is TRBV5-1, the J call TRBJ1-2, with a weak D call TRBD1 (5 bases). From germline, CDR1 is SGHRS and CDR2 YFSETQ. The CDR3 is made up of 15 amino acids. Trimming removed 1 base at V and 2 bases at J, with 12 bases between. In nucleotides, the CDR3 is TGCGCCAGCAGCTTGTCTGGGGCCGGGAACTATGGCTACACCTTC. This codes for CASSLSGAGNYGYTF.

The V gene is TRBV29-1, the J gene TRBJ2-1; D is perhaps TRBD2 (6 bases). Germline CDR1 SQVTM, CDR2 ANQGSEA. The germline V and J ends were trimmed by 7 bases and 13 bases, with 32 bases remaining between them. The CDR3 sequence is 16 residues long. The CDR3 DNA sequence: TGCAGCGCCGCGTCATCCGCGGGATTAGGTCTTACCTACCAGTTCTTC. Translated: CSAASSAGLGLTYQFF.

This clonotype has more than one count but fewer than ten. The genes are TRBV7-2 and TRBJ1-4; 7 nucleotides line up with TRBD1. The V gene's germline CDR1 is SGHTA and CDR2 FQGNSA. V shed 6 bases and J 10 bases; nucleotides not matched to a gene: 11. This CDR3 comprises 14 residues. Here the CDR3 reads CASRQTGKIRKLFF. The CDR3 DNA follows: TGTGCCAGCAGGCAGACAGGGAAAATCCGAAAACTGTTTTTT.

This clonotype occurred a few times. The rearrangement joins TRBV11-2 to TRBJ1-1; no definite D call. Trimming cost V 3 bases and J 5 bases, with 10 bases left between them. The CDR3 runs to 13 residues. Germline CDR1 reads SGHAT; CDR2 reads FQNNGV. CDR3 residues: CASSLSSWTEAFF. DNA for the CDR3: TGTGCCAGCAGCTTGTCCTCGTGGACTGAAGCTTTCTTT.

Worth noting for this clonotype: This could be a read error, since a much larger clone is one nucleotide away. The CDR3 region has the DNA TGTGCCAGCAGTTTATTCCACGAGCAGTACTTC. It encodes CASSLFHEQYF. This chain uses TRBV28 with TRBJ2-5; the D is unclear. Gene TRBJ2-7 matches the end of the DNA better, so the J call may be wrong. Germline V gene data show CDR1 as MDHEN and CDR2 as SYDVKM. The CDR3 runs 11 residues.

The V gene is TRBV3-1, the J gene TRBJ2-7, with D possibly being TRBD2 (5 bases). The CDR3 is 17 residues long. Germline V lookup: CDR1 LGHDT, CDR2 YNNKEL (reference sequence). Trimming took 7 bases from V and 0 from J, leaving 22 bases between them. Here the CDR3 DNA reads TGTGCCAGCAAGCCAGGACTTCACTATTGTCACTCCTACGAGCAGTACGTC. Translating gives CASKPGLHYCHSYEQYV.

The chain uses TRBV24-1 and TRBJ2-1; 12 nucleotides align to TRBD2. This CDR3 spans 16 amino acids. V lost 2 bases, J lost 5 bases, and 3 bases stayed unmatched. The germline V gene has CDR1 KGHDR and CDR2 SFDVKD. The CDR3 DNA is TGTGCCACCAGTGATTACCTAGCGGGAGGGAACAATGAGCAGTTCTTC. Its translation: CATSDYLAGGNNEQFF.

The chain carries TRBV2 and TRBJ1-6; D unclear. Germline-derived CDR1 and CDR2 are SNHLY and FYNNEI. Trimming shortened V by 2 bases and J by 9 bases, and 2 bases separated the two germline ends. The CDR3 covers 11 residues. DNA of the CDR3: TGTGCCAGCAGTGAACGTTCACCCCTCCACTTT. As protein: CASSERSPLHF.

This clonotype was recorded many times. The chain recombines TRBV29-1 with TRBJ2-3, with 9 bases that match TRBD1. Trimming removed 4 bases from V and 7 bases from J; junction bases left unmatched: 9. Per the germline V gene, CDR1 is SQVTM and CDR2 is ANQGSEA. This CDR3 contains 14 residues. Written as DNA, the CDR3 is TGCAGCGTTGTAGGGACAGGGAGTCCTAATACGCAGTATTTT. This translates into CSVVGTGSPNTQYF.

This clonotype has a handful of counts. The chain combines TRBV5-5 with TRBJ2-2; D is unclear. This CDR3 comprises 14 residues. The germline gives CDR1 SGHKS, CDR2 YYEKEE (reference sequence). V was pared by 0 bases and J by 3 bases, with 6 bases between. CDR3 in DNA: TGTGCCAGCAGCTTGGAGCGTTACACCGGGGAGCTGTTTTTT. Translating it yields CASSLERYTGELFF.

This sequence joins TRBV14 and TRBJ2-6; D is ambiguous. Trimming took off 3 bases at V and 4 bases at J, with 13 bases between the two ends. CDR1 is SGHDN and CDR2 is FVKESK in the germline V gene. This CDR3 has 16 amino acids. CDR3: CASSHLQFPGANVLTF. The CDR3 DNA is TGTGCCAGCAGCCATCTTCAATTCCCGGGGGCCAACGTCCTGACTTTC. Based on the CDR3 plus reference TRBV14 and TRBJ2-6, the full variable domain is EAGVTQFPSHSVIEKGQTVTLRCDPISGHDNLYWYRRVMGKEIKFLLHFVKESKQDESGMPNNRFLAERTGGTYSTLKVQPAELEDSGVYFCASSHLQFPGANVLTFGAGSRLTVL.

The V gene is TRBV29-1, the J gene TRBJ2-7; the D is unclear. The DNA end is more similar to TRBJ2-5, so the J call may be wrong. This CDR3 has 12 amino acids. CDR1 is SQVTM and CDR2 is ANQGSEA in the germline V gene. The CDR3 DNA reads TGCAGCGTTGCGGCCGGGCAAGAGACCCAGTACTTC. This encodes CSVAAGQETQYF.

This clonotype was seen a few times. One end of the junction fails to match germline, which may point to a read error. DNA for the CDR3: TGCGCCGGCAGTGAGTTCGGGACAGCGGGGAATTCACCCCTCCACTTT. This gives the protein CAGSEFGTAGNSPLHF. The rearrangement links TRBV10-1 to TRBJ1-6; 7 bases fit TRBD1. CDR3 length equals 16 residues. Germline V CDR1 and CDR2: WNHNN, SYGVQD (reference sequence).

The J gene is TRBJ1-3, the V gene TRBV6-5; TRBD1 might be the D (5 bases). Trimming removed 0 bases at V and 2 bases at J, with 11 bases between. CDR1 and CDR2 from the germline V gene are MNHEY and SVGAGI. CDR3 length: 16 residues. The CDR3 protein is CASSYSLGAAGNTIYF. CDR3 sequence (DNA): TGTGCCAGCAGTTACTCGCTTGGGGCGGCTGGAAACACCATATATTTT.